A single sample is the source of the 20 T cell receptor beta chains below, sequenced in a study of blood T cell repertoires in COVID-19. Sequencing used immunoSEQ multiplex PCR; TCRdb keeps in-frame clones, though not all of them. The sample has approximately 260,000 clones, just over 90% seen once; the top ten hold 1.9%. Sequenced input: PBMCs or T cells enriched from blood (not recorded which). These receptors all come from a woman between 18 and 29 years old who had recovered from COVID-19.

The J gene is TRBJ2-1, the V gene TRBV5-1; 9 nucleotides line up with TRBD1. CDR1 is SGHRS and CDR2 is YFSETQ in the germline V gene. V lost 7 bases to trimming and J lost 3 bases; unmatched junction nucleotides: 8. CDR3 length: 15 amino acids. CDR3 bases: TGCGCCAGCCGGCCCGGGACAGGGATCTACAATGAGCAGTTCTTC. It translates to CASRPGTGIYNEQFF.

The chain employs TRBV19 and TRBJ2-2; TRBD1 matches at 9 bases. The CDR3 covers 14 residues. The germline V gene has CDR1 LNHDA and CDR2 SQIVND (reference sequence). V shed 8 bases, J shed 5 bases, and the junction held 6 bases outside the gene matches. In nucleotides, the CDR3 is TGTGCCAGTGCGGGACAGGGAAGAACCGGGGAGCTGTTTTTT. It specifies CASAGQGRTGELFF.

The J gene is TRBJ1-3, the V gene TRBV4-2, with D uncertain. Germline V gives CDR1 LGHNA, CDR2 YNFKEQ. V lost 3 bases and J lost 7, with 13 bases in between. The CDR3 sequence is 14 residues long. DNA for the CDR3: TGTGCCAGCAGCCAGTTGCCCGGGAGGAACACCATATATTTT. It translates to CASSQLPGRNTIYF.

The gene calls are TRBV24-1 and TRBJ2-5; 13 positions match TRBD2. CDR1 is KGHDR and CDR2 is SFDVKD in the germline V gene. With V trimmed by 4 bases and J by 3 bases, 7 bases remained unmatched. The CDR3 runs 17 residues. The CDR3 DNA is TGTGCCACCAGTGACCCCCGACTAGCGGGAGGAAAAGAGACCCAGTACTTC. It codes for CATSDPRLAGGKETQYF.

This sequence joins TRBV9 and TRBJ1-1; no clear D gene. The germline gives CDR1 SGDLS, CDR2 YYNGEE. This CDR3 contains 13 residues. Trimming took 4 bases from V and 5 from J, leaving 12 bases between them. CDR3 in amino acids: CASSLNGKTEAFF. The DNA of the CDR3 is TGTGCCAGCAGCTTGAACGGGAAGACTGAAGCTTTCTTT. Full variable domain (missing parts from reference TRBV9 and TRBJ1-1): DSGVTQTPKHLITATGQRVTLRCSPRSGDLSVYWYQQSLDQGLQFLIQYYNGEERAKGNILERFSAQQFPDLHSELNLSSLELGDSALYFCASSLNGKTEAFFGQGTRLTVV.

V is TRBV7-9 and J is TRBJ2-1, with D possibly TRBD2 on 7 matching bases. This CDR3 has 17 residues. V was cut by 5 bases and J by 3 bases, with 20 bases left in between. Germline lookup yields CDR1 SEHNR and CDR2 FQNEAQ (reference sequence). The CDR3 nucleotides are TGTGCCAGCAGCCTCACGGGGGGCCGCGGGAACTACAATGAGCAGTTCTTC. This encodes CASSLTGGRGNYNEQFF.

This sequence joins TRBV7-9 and TRBJ2-7, with TRBD2 matching over 12 bases. CDR1 is SEHNR and CDR2 is FQNEAQ in the germline V gene (reference sequence). V was pared by 4 bases and J by 2 bases, with 9 bases of the junction left unmatched. There are 17 residues in the CDR3. The CDR3 DNA is TGTGCCAGCAGCTCCGGACGACTAGCGGGAGACCCCTACGAGCAGTACTTC. This encodes CASSSGRLAGDPYEQYF.

This chain connects TRBV3-1 (or the pseudogene TRBV3-2) to TRBJ1-2; D is ambiguous. The CDR3 has 19 amino acids. Per the germline V gene, CDR1 is LGHDT and CDR2 is YNNKEL (reference sequence). Trimming removed 1 base from V and 2 bases from J, with 23 bases in between. The CDR3 is CASSQVLGGRQDPNYGYTF. DNA of the CDR3: TGTGCCAGCAGCCAAGTACTAGGTGGGAGGCAGGACCCAAACTATGGCTACACCTTC.

This CDR3 is CASSNGAGAGYEQYF. The CDR3 region has the DNA TGTGCCAGCAGCAACGGTGCGGGGGCGGGGTACGAGCAGTACTTC. The chain employs TRBV21-1 and TRBJ2-7; the listed D gene, TRBD2, was not tested against the DNA. TRBV21-1 is a recognized pseudogene. This CDR3 is built from 15 residues.

This clone was detected only once. The J gene is TRBJ2-3, the V gene TRBV6-4; 10 nucleotides match TRBD1. This CDR3 contains 16 residues. After removal of 2 bases from V and 3 bases from J, the junction contained 5 bases not matched to a gene. Germline lookup yields CDR1 MRHNA and CDR2 SNTAGT. The CDR3: CASSDSRTGGTDTQYF. In DNA form, the CDR3 reads TGTGCCAGCAGTGACAGCAGGACAGGGGGGACAGATACGCAGTATTTT.

The chain recombines TRBV3-1 (or the pseudogene TRBV3-2) with TRBJ1-2; tentatively, D is TRBD1 (6 bases). Germline loops: CDR1 LGHDT, CDR2 YNNKEL (reference sequence). V was clipped by 3 bases and J by 14 bases, with 22 bases between them. CDR3 size: 14 residues. The chain's CDR3 is CASSQISRDTRPTF. The DNA for the CDR3 is TGTGCCAGCAGCCAGATTTCCCGGGACACCCGACCGACCTTC.

The rearrangement links TRBV20-1 to TRBJ1-1; D gene unclear. CDR3 size: 12 residues. The V end was cut by 6 bases, the J end by 4 bases, with 12 bases between. Germline V gene lookup returns CDR1 DFQATT and CDR2 SNEGSKA (reference sequence). Written as DNA, the CDR3 is TGCAGTGCCAGTCCGGGATTCACTGAAGCTTTCTTT. Encoded protein: CSASPGFTEAFF.

The chain uses TRBV11-2 and TRBJ1-1; 7 bases agree with TRBD1. The CDR3 loop spans 14 amino acids. The germline gives CDR1 SGHAT, CDR2 FQNNGV. The V segment lost 1 base and the J segment 4 bases; nucleotides outside the gene matches: 3. CDR3 residues: CASSLAQGVTEAFF. In DNA, the CDR3 is TGTGCCAGCAGCTTAGCCCAGGGGGTCACTGAAGCTTTCTTT.

The V and J genes are TRBV24-1 and TRBJ1-4; D is perhaps TRBD1 (6 bases). V gave up 5 bases and J gave up 4 bases, with 10 bases separating them. The CDR3 length is 14 residues. CDR1 and CDR2 from the germline V gene are KGHDR and SFDVKD. The CDR3 protein is CATSGQQGNEKLFF. The DNA for the CDR3 is TGTGCCACCAGTGGGCAACAGGGTAATGAAAAACTGTTTTTT.

V is TRBV7-2 and J is TRBJ2-1, with D perhaps matching TRBD2 (6 bases). This CDR3 spans 15 amino acids. Trimming stripped 1 base from V and 2 bases from J, with 9 bases between. The germline V gene encodes CDR1 SGHTA and CDR2 FQGNSA. CDR3 nucleotides: TGTGCCAGCAGCTTAGAGTGGGGGGCCTACAATGAGCAGTTCTTC. It is translated as CASSLEWGAYNEQFF.

This chain joins TRBV5-1 and TRBJ2-5; 7 bases map to TRBD1. This CDR3 is 13 amino acids long. Trimming at V came to 5 bases and at J to 2 bases, leaving 3 bases not matched to a gene. CDR1 SGHRS and CDR2 YFSETQ come from the germline V gene. The CDR3 here is CASSWDRQETQYF. CDR3 nucleotide sequence: TGCGCCAGCAGTTGGGACAGACAAGAGACCCAGTACTTC.

This rearrangement joins TRBV5-1 to TRBJ2-7; perhaps TRBD1 as D (6 bases). Germline-derived CDR1 and CDR2 are SGHRS and YFSETQ. This CDR3 is 14 amino acids long. Between the trimmed V and J ends, which lost 5 bases and 2 bases, there was a span of 14 bases. The CDR3 DNA is TGCGCCAGCAGTTTAACAGGGCAAACCTACGAGCAGTACTTC. Translation gives CASSLTGQTYEQYF.

The chain links TRBV3-1 (or the pseudogene TRBV3-2) to TRBJ1-2; 8 bases fit TRBD1. Trimming at V came to 0 bases and at J to 6 bases, leaving 9 bases not matched to a gene. There are 16 residues in the CDR3. In germline, CDR1 is LGHDT, CDR2 YNNKEL (reference sequence). The chain's CDR3 is CASSQEALIRGHGYTF. DNA for the CDR3: TGTGCCAGCAGCCAAGAAGCACTTATCAGGGGGCATGGCTACACCTTC.

In nucleotides, the CDR3 is TGTGCCAGTAGTATACCCCCCTCCCGGAGGGGACAGATATACAATGAGCAGTTCTTC. Translation gives CASSIPPSRRGQIYNEQFF. The rearrangement links TRBV19 to TRBJ2-1; maybe TRBD1 (7 bases). Trimming removed 2 bases from V and 4 bases from J, with 24 bases in between. Germline V gene data show CDR1 as LNHDA and CDR2 as SQIVND (reference sequence). The CDR3 is 19 residues long.

This sequence joins TRBV4-2 and TRBJ1-1; D possibly corresponds to TRBD1 (5 bases). Germline V gives CDR1 LGHNA, CDR2 YNFKEQ. There are 16 residues in the CDR3. V was cut by 7 bases and J by 5 bases, with 23 bases left in between. CDR3 DNA: TGTGCCAGCAACGAAGAAGCAGTCGGGGGGGGTACTGAAGCTTTCTTT. Protein: CASNEEAVGGGTEAFF.